Listed here are 24 T cell receptor beta chains from one sample, sequenced in a study of post-analysis software for immune sequencing data. Study-wide findings and caveats: There were roughly 5 TRBV segments more frequent in patients than controls, and TRBV5-6, TRBV5-1 and TRBV20-1 were among them.

Their antigens remain unidentified. The authors incorporated unique molecular identifiers into the TCR beta cDNA libraries. TCRdb analysed the PCR reads with MiXCR anew, one entry per CDR3 protein. There are fewer than 550,000 distinct CDR3 sequences in the sample; approximately 31% occur only once, and around 5.9% lies in the top ten. The sequencing sample was made of blood. The receptors stem from a girl younger than 18 with multiple sclerosis.

V is TRBV29-1 and J is TRBJ2-4; a weak D match, TRBD2 (5 bases). The germline gives CDR1 SQVTM, CDR2 ANQGSEA. Between the trimmed V and J ends, which lost 7 bases and 2 bases, there was a span of 12 bases. The CDR3 has 13 amino acids. The CDR3 is CSASGSSKNIQYF. The CDR3, as DNA: TGCAGCGCCTCGGGATCCTCCAAAAACATTCAGTACTTC. Filled out from reference TRBV29-1 and TRBJ2-4, the complete variable domain reads SAVISQKPSRDICQRGTSLTIQCQVDSQVTMMFWYRQQPGQSLTLIATANQGSEATYESGFVIDKFPISRPNLTFSTLTVSNMSPEDSSIYLCSASGSSKNIQYFGAGTRLSVL.

The J gene is TRBJ1-2, the V gene TRBV20-1, with a weak D call TRBD1 (6 bases). The V end lost 5 bases, the J end lost 5 bases, and 15 bases lay between the germline ends. The CDR3 is 13 residues long. CDR1 is DFQATT, CDR2 SNEGSKA, per germline (reference sequence). CDR3 in amino acids: CSAGTGSGYGYTF. CDR3 DNA: TGCAGTGCTGGAACAGGGTCCGGGTATGGCTACACCTTC.

This sequence joins TRBV2 and TRBJ1-1, with D possibly TRBD1 on 6 matching bases. Between the trimmed V and J ends, which lost 2 bases and 4 bases, there was a span of 20 bases. The CDR3 sequence is 17 residues long. Germline lookup yields CDR1 SNHLY and CDR2 FYNNEI. The CDR3 nucleotides read TGTGCCAGCAGTGAATACAGGGAGAACCCCCAGGGCACTGAAGCTTTCTTT. Its protein is CASSEYRENPQGTEAFF.

The J gene is TRBJ2-7, the V gene TRBV6-6, with TRBD2 identical over 7 bases. The CDR3 is 15 residues long. With V trimmed by 5 bases and J by 4 bases, 11 bases remained unmatched. Germline CDR1 is MNHNY and CDR2 is SVGAGI (reference sequence). CDR3 nucleotide sequence: TGTGCCAGCAGTGGACTGGGGGGGGACCGATACGAGCAGTACTTC. Encoded protein: CASSGLGGDRYEQYF.

The J gene is TRBJ1-2, the V gene TRBV6-5, with unresolved D. This CDR3 has 12 residues. Germline lookup yields CDR1 MNHEY and CDR2 SVGAGI. The V gene lost 6 bases and the J gene lost 7 bases, with 12 bases spanning the gap. The CDR3 loop is CASSFEEGGYTF. Written as DNA, the CDR3 is TGTGCCAGCAGCTTCGAAGAGGGTGGCTACACCTTC.

CDR3 coding DNA: TGTGCCAGCAGTTTGGGACAAAGGGCCCAGCATTTT. Translated, it gives CASSLGQRAQHF. The V call is TRBV28, the J call TRBJ1-5, with D tentatively TRBD1 (6 bases). Germline V gene data show CDR1 as MDHEN and CDR2 as SYDVKM. CDR3 length: 12 residues. V dropped 3 bases and J dropped 11 bases, with 11 bases sitting between them.

This clonotype was counted at least ten times. V gene TRBV4-1 combines with J gene TRBJ1-2; perhaps TRBD1 as D (5 bases). CDR1 is MGHRA and CDR2 is YSYEKL in the germline V gene. The ends were cut back, 3 bases at V and 3 bases at J, with 14 bases in the middle. The CDR3 is made up of 15 amino acids. The CDR3 bases are TGCGCCAGCAGCCACGGGCAGGGCGCGTACTATGGCTACACCTTC. This translates into CASSHGQGAYYGYTF.

This clonotype was counted a few times. The chain links TRBV3-1 to TRBJ1-2; D may be TRBD1 (6 bases). Deletions cut 6 bases from V and 0 bases from J, with 14 bases between. This CDR3 contains 15 residues. The germline V gene has CDR1 LGHDT and CDR2 YNNKEL (reference sequence). CDR3 amino acids: CASRPQGRANYGYTF. Here the CDR3 DNA reads TGTGCCAGCAGACCCCAGGGGCGGGCTAACTATGGCTACACCTTC.

V and J are TRBV12-3 or TRBV12-4 and TRBJ1-1, with 7 positions matching TRBD1. The V gene end was trimmed by 5 bases and the J gene end by 3 bases; junction bases not matched to a gene: 6. The CDR3 spans 14 residues. Written as DNA, the CDR3 is TGTGCCAGCAGTCAAAGGGACAGACACACTGAAGCTTTCTTT. Protein product: CASSQRDRHTEAFF.

The table lists this clonotype with a few counts. This chain connects TRBV29-1 to TRBJ2-7, with 10 bases identical to TRBD1. There are 16 residues in the CDR3. CDR1 and CDR2 (germline): SQVTM, ANQGSEA. The V and J ends lost 0 bases and 0 bases, in that order; junction bases with no gene match: 5. The CDR3 nucleotides are TGCAGCGTTGAAGAAACGGGACAGGGGATCTCCTACGAGCAGTACTTC. Its protein is CSVEETGQGISYEQYF.

The sample holds a few counts of this clonotype. This sequence joins TRBV9 and TRBJ2-7; D is possibly TRBD1 (6 bases). The CDR3 has 15 amino acids. Germline CDR1 SGDLS, CDR2 YYNGEE. V was clipped by 0 bases and J by 3 bases, with 13 bases between them. CDR3: CASSVGGTNYYEQYF. CDR3 nucleotides: TGTGCCAGCAGCGTAGGGGGGACAAATTACTACGAGCAGTACTTC. Looking up the rest from reference TRBV9 and TRBJ2-7 gives the full variable domain: DSGVTQTPKHLITATGQRVTLRCSPRSGDLSVYWYQQSLDQGLQFLIQYYNGEERAKGNILERFSAQQFPDLHSELNLSSLELGDSALYFCASSVGGTNYYEQYFGPGTRLTVT.

This clonotype was picked up many times. The V call is TRBV20-1, the J call TRBJ1-2; possibly TRBD1 for D (5 bases). Germline V gene lookup returns CDR1 DFQATT and CDR2 SNEGSKA (reference sequence). The CDR3 runs to 16 residues. The ends were cut back, 1 base at V and 4 bases at J, with 19 bases in the middle. CDR3 coding DNA: TGCAGTGCTAGAGCGCCCCTAGGGTTGGGGGGCTATGGCTACACCTTC. Amino acid sequence: CSARAPLGLGGYGYTF.

For this clonotype: One junction end does not reproduce the germline sequence, and a read error may be involved. The rearrangement joins TRBV5-4 to TRBJ2-1; 7 positions agree with TRBD2. This CDR3 is 15 amino acids long. Germline-derived CDR1 and CDR2 are SGHNT and YYREEE (reference sequence). CDR3 amino acids: CASSLGGTRYIEQFF. The CDR3 DNA reads as TGTGCCAGCAGCCTGGGAGGGACTCGCTACATTGAGCAGTTCTTC.

This chain connects TRBV11-2 to TRBJ2-7, with D tentatively TRBD2 (5 bases). The DNA end lines up better with TRBJ2-5; the J call may be wrong. CDR3 size: 11 residues. Germline values: CDR1 SGHAT, CDR2 FQNNGV. Here the CDR3 reads CASSAEATQYF. DNA of the CDR3: TGTGCCAGCAGCGCGGAGGCGACCCAGTACTTC.

The chain couples TRBV11-2 to TRBJ2-3; the D gene is possibly TRBD2 (5 bases). The CDR3 is made up of 15 amino acids. Trimming took off 0 bases at V and 4 bases at J, with 11 bases between the two ends. Germline V lookup: CDR1 SGHAT, CDR2 FQNNGV. The CDR3 spells CASSLDYGGADTQYF. The CDR3 DNA is TGTGCCAGCAGCTTAGATTACGGAGGTGCAGATACGCAGTATTTT.

In its sample, this clonotype was seen many times. The chain uses TRBV15 and TRBJ2-7, with 8 bases that match TRBD2. The trim removed 5 bases at V and 6 bases at J, leaving 9 bases unmatched. CDR3 length: 14 amino acids. Germline-derived CDR1 and CDR2 are LNHNV and YYDKDF (reference sequence). The CDR3 sequence: CATSYPGGALEQYF. The CDR3 DNA follows: TGTGCCACCAGCTATCCCGGGGGGGCCCTCGAGCAGTACTTC.

This clonotype was found a few times. The chain joins TRBV19 to TRBJ1-1; 7 nucleotides agree with TRBD1. Per germline, CDR1 LNHDA and CDR2 SQIVND (reference sequence). The junction had 4 bases not matched to a gene; V was cut back by 3 bases and J by 6 bases. The CDR3 spans 13 residues. CDR3 loop: CASSIEGAAEAFF. The CDR3 DNA follows: TGTGCCAGTAGTATTGAGGGGGCGGCTGAAGCTTTCTTT. The whole variable domain, remainder taken from reference TRBV19 and TRBJ1-1, is DGGITQSPKYLFRKEGQNVTLSCEQNLNHDAMYWYRQDPGQGLRLIYYSQIVNDFQKGDIAEGYSVSREKKESFPLTVTSAQKNPTAFYLCASSIEGAAEAFFGQGTRLTVV.

The chain uses TRBV7-3 and TRBJ2-3, with D tentatively TRBD1 or TRBD2 (5 bases each). This CDR3 has 14 residues. Germline lookup yields CDR1 SGHTA and CDR2 FQGTGA. V lost 1 base, J lost 5 bases, and 10 bases lay in between. CDR3 amino acids: CASSLMGDQDTQYF. The CDR3, as DNA: TGTGCCAGCAGCTTAATGGGGGATCAAGATACGCAGTATTTT.

This clonotype has more than one count but fewer than ten. V is TRBV20-1 and J is TRBJ2-3, with D perhaps TRBD1 (5 bases). CDR3 length: 13 amino acids. The germline V gene encodes CDR1 DFQATT and CDR2 SNEGSKA (reference sequence). Between the trimmed V and J ends, which lost 3 bases and 2 bases, there was a span of 9 bases. The CDR3 sequence: CSASSGATDTQYF. CDR3 nucleotides: TGCAGTGCTAGTTCTGGGGCCACAGATACGCAGTATTTT.

This clonotype was counted a few times. The chain is built from TRBV10-3 and TRBJ2-5; no reliable D call. Germline V gives CDR1 ENHRY, CDR2 SYGVKD. CDR3 length: 14 residues. Deletions cut 10 bases from V and 0 bases from J, with 15 bases between. The CDR3: CATGKGGNQETQYF. The CDR3 nucleotides are TGTGCCACCGGTAAAGGTGGGAACCAAGAGACCCAGTACTTC.

The chain recombines TRBV5-1 with TRBJ1-1; 7 nucleotides agree with TRBD1. V dropped 6 bases and J dropped 4; count of bases not matched to a gene: 9. There are 14 residues in the CDR3. From germline, CDR1 is SGHRS and CDR2 YFSETQ. Here the CDR3 reads CASTTQGQGTEAFF. CDR3 in DNA: TGCGCCAGCACCACACAGGGGCAAGGCACTGAAGCTTTCTTT. The full variable domain, its missing parts supplied by reference TRBV5-1 and TRBJ1-1, is KAGVTQTPRYLIKTRGQQVTLSCSPISGHRSVSWYQQTPGQGLQFLFEYFSETQRNKGNFPGRFSGRQFSNSRSEMNVSTLELGDSALYLCASTTQGQGTEAFFGQGTRLTVV.

The CDR3 protein is CSASMAYNQPQHF. The CDR3 DNA follows: TGCAGTGCTAGTATGGCCTACAATCAGCCCCAGCATTTT. The chain links TRBV20-1 to TRBJ1-5; D gene unclear. The CDR3 sequence is 13 residues long. V was pared by 3 bases and J by 3 bases, with 9 bases between. Germline V gene data show CDR1 as DFQATT and CDR2 as SNEGSKA (reference sequence).

The chain uses TRBV7-3 and TRBJ1-2, with 12 bases that match TRBD1. Trimming cost V 3 bases and J 8 bases; bases outside gene matches: 7. This CDR3 region has 15 residues. Germline-derived CDR1 and CDR2 are SGHTA and FQGTGA. CDR3 DNA: TGTGCCAGCAGCTTGGGGACAGGGGGCCGTGGAGGCTACACCTTC. It translates to CASSLGTGGRGGYTF. Complete variable domain (other parts from reference TRBV7-3 and TRBJ1-2): GAGVSQTPSNKVTEKGKYVELRCDPISGHTALYWYRQSLGQGPEFLIYFQGTGAADDSGLPNDRFFAVRPEGSVSTLKIQRTERGDSAVYLCASSLGTGGRGGYTFGSGTRLTVV.

This clonotype was observed a handful of times. The V and J genes are TRBV5-6 and TRBJ2-7; D could derive from TRBD1 or TRBD2 (5 bases each). Trimming removed 1 base from V and 3 bases from J, with 11 bases in between. The V gene's germline CDR1 is SGHDT and CDR2 YYEEEE. The CDR3 has 14 residues. CDR3 bases: TGTGCCAGCAGCTTGCTCAGCGGACACTACGAGCAGTACTTC. Its translation is CASSLLSGHYEQYF.